Presented here are 3 T cell receptor beta chains from one specimen sequenced in a study of vaccination effects on CD4 cells after COVID-19. Antigen-specific CD4+ T cell clonotypes were called by their expansion after viral peptide-pool culture in ViraFEST. On roughly day 9 of culture, CD4+ T cells were separated out. Testing of the vaccine recipients showed negative nucleocapsid antibodies and no prior SARS-CoV-2 infection. Their target antigens are unknown. Clones were sequenced by immunoSEQ multiplex PCR, and TCRdb holds only the in-frame ones, with some missing. The sample has about 52,000 clones, 75% to 80% seen once. Specimen: CD4+ T cells from PBMCs cultured with HCoV-OC43 spike peptides, collected before COVID-19 vaccination. Specified subset: HCoV-OC43 spike overlapping peptide pool stimulation. The origin of the receptors is a human donor who received a COVID-19 vaccine.

The rearrangement uses TRBV5-1 and TRBJ2-5; 9 nucleotides agree with TRBD2. The CDR3 spans 16 residues. V was pared by 1 base and J by 3 bases, with 7 bases of the junction left unmatched. CDR1 is SGHRS and CDR2 is YFSETQ in the germline V gene. The CDR3 DNA reads as TGCGCCAGCAGCTTGACCCGGATAGCGGGGGAAGAGACCCAGTACTTC. This translates into CASSLTRIAGEETQYF.

The gene calls are TRBV24-1 and TRBJ2-5; D remains unclear. The CDR3 is 11 amino acids. In germline, CDR1 is KGHDR, CDR2 SFDVKD. Trimming removed 5 bases at V and 5 bases at J, with 5 bases between. Written as DNA, the CDR3 is TGTGCCACCAGTGCAGCCGAGACCCAGTACTTC. Amino acid sequence: CATSAAETQYF.

The J gene is TRBJ2-2, the V gene TRBV29-1, with a weak D call TRBD1 (5 bases). Trimming took 5 bases from V and 1 from J, leaving 5 bases between them. The germline V gene encodes CDR1 SQVTM and CDR2 ANQGSEA. This CDR3 has 12 amino acids. Here the CDR3 reads CSVQGNTGELFF. For the CDR3, the DNA is TGCAGCGTTCAGGGGAACACCGGGGAGCTGTTTTTT.